This TCR beta chain comes out of a study of immune cell composition in non-small cell lung cancer. Whole-study results and caveats: Lung adenocarcinomas had lower top 10 clone scores and clonality than squamous tumours. In adenocarcinoma, maximal tumour-associated clone frequency tracked TIL tumour reactivity.

Clones were read by immunoSEQ multiplex PCR, and TCRdb kept only the in-frame ones, dropping some. Of approximately 11,000 clones in the sample, approximately 60% were seen once. DNA was extracted from unsorted cell suspensions stored frozen. Details on this clone: What it binds is not known.

The CDR3 is 14 amino acids. From germline, CDR1 is SGHTA and CDR2 FQGTGA. V lost 4 bases, J lost 4 bases, and 3 bases stayed unmatched. The chain joins TRBV7-3 to TRBJ2-3, with 9 bases lining up with TRBD2. Sequencing was done on a sample of lung tumor tissue. The receptor was isolated from a human donor with non-small cell lung cancer. The CDR3 DNA reads as TGTGCCAGCAGCTCGCTAGCGGGATCAGATACGCAGTATTTT. This encodes CASSSLAGSDTQYF.